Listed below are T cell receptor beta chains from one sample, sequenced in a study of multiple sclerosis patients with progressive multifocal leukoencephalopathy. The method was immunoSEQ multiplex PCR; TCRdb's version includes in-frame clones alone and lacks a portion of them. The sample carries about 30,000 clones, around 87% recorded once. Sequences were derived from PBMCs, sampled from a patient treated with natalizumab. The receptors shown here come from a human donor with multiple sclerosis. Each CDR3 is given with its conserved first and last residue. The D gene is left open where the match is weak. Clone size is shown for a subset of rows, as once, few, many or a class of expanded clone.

CASSGSGTKVRNQPQHF	TGTGCCAGTAGTGGATCCGGGACCAAGGTTCGCAATCAGCCCCAGCATTTT	-	TRBV19	TRBJ1-5	-	17
CASSIVPGSSNQPQHF	TGTGCCAGTAGTATAGTCCCAGGGTCAAGCAATCAGCCCCAGCATTTT	-	TRBV19	TRBJ1-5	-	16
CASSIWSATLNSPLHF	TGTGCCAGTAGTATTTGGTCGGCGACTCTTAATTCACCCCTCCACTTT	once	TRBV19	TRBJ1-6	-	16
CASSSLGELFF	TGTGCCAGCTCAAGTCTAGGGGAGCTGTTTTTT	-	TRBV18	TRBJ2-2	-	11
CALGGSSYNEQFF	TGTGCCCTGGGAGGGAGCTCCTACAATGAGCAGTTCTTC	-	TRBV2	TRBJ2-1	TRBD2	13
CASSFQLLPSKGGELFF	TGTGCCAGCAGCTTCCAACTCCTCCCATCAAAGGGAGGGGAGCTGTTTTTT	-	TRBV11-2	TRBJ2-2	-	17
CAAGGDGGSPLHF	TGTGCCGCCGGAGGGGACGGGGGGTCACCCCTCCACTTT	-	TRBV19	TRBJ1-6	-	13
CASSPGGGGPEAFF	TGTGCCAGCAGCCCCGGCGGGGGGGGGCCTGAAGCTTTCTTT	-	TRBV9	TRBJ1-1	-	14
CASSPLLYTRGRSSYEQYF	TGTGCCAGCAGCCCCCTCCTGTACACCCGCGGCCGTTCGTCCTACGAGCAGTACTTC	-	TRBV5-6	TRBJ2-7	-	19
CASSVAPDPDRDNNYGYTF	TGTGCCAGCAGCGTAGCCCCTGACCCTGACAGGGATAATAACTATGGCTACACCTTC	-	TRBV9	TRBJ1-2	TRBD1	19
CSVWDSRYEQYF	TGCAGCGTTTGGGACAGCCGATACGAGCAGTACTTC	-	TRBV29-1	TRBJ2-7	TRBD1	12
CASSHPGRSSYNSPLHF	TGTGCCAGCAGTCATCCGGGACGGAGCTCCTATAATTCACCCCTCCACTTT	-	TRBV14	TRBJ1-6	-	17
CASGFVTKGQNKPFYEQYF	TGTGCTAGTGGTTTTGTTACAAAAGGACAGAATAAGCCATTCTACGAGCAGTACTTC	-	TRBV12-5	TRBJ2-7	-	19
CASSPTDRGLNYGYTF	TGTGCCAGCAGCCCCACCGACAGGGGGCTTAACTATGGCTACACCTTC	once	TRBV11-2	TRBJ1-2	TRBD1	16
CASSPYTGGGTYEQYF	TGTGCCAGCAGCCCTTACACAGGGGGTGGCACCTACGAGCAGTACTTC	-	TRBV11-2	TRBJ2-7	TRBD1	16
CASSFLLQGVNTEAFF	TGTGCCAGCAGTTTCCTTCTACAGGGGGTCAACACTGAAGCTTTCTTT	-	TRBV28	TRBJ1-1	TRBD1	16
CASNGGNYEQYF	TGTGCCAGCAATGGGGGAAACTACGAGCAGTACTTC	-	TRBV14	TRBJ2-7	-	12
CASNRGDWSGYTF	TGTGCCAGCAACCGAGGGGACTGGAGTGGCTACACCTTC	-	TRBV2	TRBJ1-2	-	13
CATSRGTGIGNQPQHF	TGTGCCACCAGCAGAGGGACAGGGATCGGCAATCAGCCCCAGCATTTT	-	TRBV15	TRBJ1-5	TRBD1	16
CASRRTSGAATGELFF	TGTGCCAGCAGACGAACTAGCGGGGCAGCCACCGGGGAGCTGTTTTTT	-	TRBV2	TRBJ2-2	TRBD2	16
CASSQDSVRGTGELFF	TGCGCCAGCAGCCAAGACTCTGTTCGGGGGACCGGGGAGCTGTTTTTT	-	TRBV4-3	TRBJ2-2	-	16
CASSLPGTDGYTF	TGTGCCAGCAGCTTGCCGGGGACAGACGGCTACACCTTC	-	TRBV5-4	TRBJ1-2	TRBD1	13
CASSPSGAWETQYF	TGTGCCAGCAGCCCCTCGGGGGCGTGGGAGACCCAGTACTTC	-	TRBV11-1	TRBJ2-5	-	14
CSVNPQAGGRETQYF	TGCAGCGTTAACCCCCAGGCGGGGGGGCGGGAGACCCAGTACTTC	-	TRBV29-1	TRBJ2-5	TRBD2	15
CASGATYEQYF	TGTGCCAGCGGGGCCACCTACGAGCAGTACTTC	-	TRBV28	TRBJ2-7	-	11
CASRPTGARGYTF	TGTGCCAGTAGACCTACAGGGGCGAGGGGCTACACCTTC	-	TRBV19	TRBJ1-2	TRBD1	13
CASSEGWDRDEKLFF	TGTGCCAGCAGTGAAGGATGGGACAGGGACGAAAAACTGTTTTTT	-	TRBV6-1	TRBJ1-4	TRBD1	15
CASSFPLGRGGTSGANVLTF	TGTGCCAGCAGCTTCCCCCTGGGTAGGGGGGGAACTTCTGGGGCCAACGTCCTGACTTTC	-	TRBV7-3	TRBJ2-6	-	20
CASSVGTTRETQYF	TGTGCCAGCAGCGTAGGGACGACCCGGGAGACCCAGTACTTC	once	TRBV9	TRBJ2-5	-	14
CASSVDPGEYEQYF	TGTGCCAGCAGCGTAGACCCAGGGGAGTACGAGCAGTACTTC	once	TRBV9	TRBJ2-7	-	14
CAWSGASYEQYF	TGTGCCTGGAGTGGAGCCTCCTACGAGCAGTACTTC	-	TRBV30	TRBJ2-7	-	12
CASSTTGTSGGPYQETQYF	TGTGCCAGCAGCACAACCGGGACTAGCGGGGGACCTTACCAAGAGACCCAGTACTTC	once	TRBV21-1	TRBJ2-5	-	19
CASSSWGATDTQYF	TGCGCCAGCAGCTCGTGGGGAGCCACAGATACGCAGTATTTT	-	TRBV5-1	TRBJ2-3	-	14
CASLPDRYYNEQFF	TGTGCCAGCCTCCCAGACAGGTACTACAATGAGCAGTTCTTC	-	TRBV28	TRBJ2-1	-	14
CASSLAPDRGGSYNSPLHF	TGTGCCAGCAGCTTAGCGCCAGACAGGGGGGGATCCTATAATTCACCCCTCCACTTT	-	TRBV7-9	TRBJ1-6	TRBD1	19
CASSQDRTSGLSYEQYF	TGCGCCAGCAGCCAAGATCGGACTAGCGGGCTCTCCTACGAGCAGTACTTC	-	TRBV4-1	TRBJ2-7	TRBD2	17
CASATGPPREGFF	TGTGCCAGCGCCACGGGCCCACCTCGGGAGGGGTTCTTC	-	TRBV7-9	TRBJ2-1	TRBD2	13
CASSFPGQGSSGANVLTF	TGTGCCAGTAGTTTCCCGGGACAGGGGAGCTCTGGGGCCAACGTCCTGACTTTC	-	TRBV19	TRBJ2-6	TRBD1	18
CASSHQADTQYF	TGTGCCAGCAGTCATCAAGCAGATACGCAGTATTTT	-	TRBV28	TRBJ2-3	-	12
CASSSDSGVKTQYF	TGCGCCAGCAGCTCTGATAGCGGGGTGAAGACCCAGTACTTC	-	TRBV5-1	TRBJ2-5	TRBD2	14
CASSPAYEQYF	TGTGCCAGCAGCCCCGCCTACGAGCAGTACTTC	-	TRBV13	TRBJ2-7	-	11
CASSPRLADSTDTQYF	TGTGCCAGCAGCCCCCGACTAGCCGATAGCACAGATACGCAGTATTTT	-	TRBV5-6	TRBJ2-3	TRBD2	16
CASSEGQGGNSPLHF	TGTGCCAGCAGTGAGGGACAGGGAGGAAATTCACCCCTCCACTTT	-	TRBV6-4	TRBJ1-6	TRBD1	15
CASSLNGQGAEAFF	TGTGCCAGCAGCTTGAATGGACAGGGAGCTGAAGCTTTCTTT	-	TRBV5-4	TRBJ1-1	TRBD1	14
CASSTRRGESTRSYNSPLHF	TGTGCCAGTAGTACGAGGCGAGGGGAGAGTACACGCTCCTATAATTCACCCCTCCACTTT	-	TRBV19	TRBJ1-6	-	20
CASSHGLRTGPNTEAFF	TGTGCCAGCTCACACGGACTGCGGACGGGACCAAACACTGAAGCTTTCTTT	once	TRBV18	TRBJ1-1	-	17
CASASLLRISGNTIYF	TGTGCTAGTGCCTCCCTCCTACGAATCTCTGGAAACACCATATATTTT	-	TRBV12-5	TRBJ1-3	-	16
CASSPAGAYEQYF	TGCGCCAGCAGCCCGGCGGGGGCGTACGAGCAGTACTTC	-	TRBV5-1	TRBJ2-7	-	13
CASSPQGADYNEQFF	TGTGCCAGCAGCCCGCAGGGGGCGGACTACAATGAGCAGTTCTTC	-	TRBV7-6	TRBJ2-1	TRBD1	15
CASSRDSFVVGYTF	TGTGCCAGCAGCCGGGACAGCTTCGTGGTCGGCTACACCTTC	once	TRBV7-9	TRBJ1-2	TRBD1	14
CAWSRGAANYGYTF	TGTGCCTGGAGTCGGGGGGCGGCTAACTATGGCTACACCTTC	-	TRBV30	TRBJ1-2	-	14